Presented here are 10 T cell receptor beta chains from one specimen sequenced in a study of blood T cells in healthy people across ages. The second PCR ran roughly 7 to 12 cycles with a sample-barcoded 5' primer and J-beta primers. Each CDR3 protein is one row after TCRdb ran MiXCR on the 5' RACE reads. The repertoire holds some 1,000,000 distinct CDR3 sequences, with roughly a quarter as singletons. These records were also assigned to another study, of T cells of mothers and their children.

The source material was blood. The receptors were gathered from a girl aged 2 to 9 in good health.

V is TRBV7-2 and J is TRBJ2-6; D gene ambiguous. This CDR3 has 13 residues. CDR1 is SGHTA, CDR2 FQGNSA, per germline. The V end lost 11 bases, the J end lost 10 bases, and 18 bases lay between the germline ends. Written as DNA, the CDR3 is TGTGCCCGGCGGTCGGCGGCATCTAACGTCCTGACTTTC. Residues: CARRSAASNVLTF.

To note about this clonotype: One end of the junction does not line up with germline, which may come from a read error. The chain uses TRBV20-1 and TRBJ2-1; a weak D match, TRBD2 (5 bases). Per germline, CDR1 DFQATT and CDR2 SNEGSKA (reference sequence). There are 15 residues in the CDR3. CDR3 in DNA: TGCAGTGCTAGTTTATTCAAGGAGGCCTACAATGGGCAGTTCTTC. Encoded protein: CSASLFKEAYNGQFF.

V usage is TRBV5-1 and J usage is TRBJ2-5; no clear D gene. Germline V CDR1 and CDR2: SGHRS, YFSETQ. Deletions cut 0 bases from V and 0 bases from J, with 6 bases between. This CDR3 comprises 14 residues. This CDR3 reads CASSLEEYQETQYF. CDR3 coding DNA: TGCGCCAGCAGCTTGGAGGAGTACCAAGAGACCCAGTACTTC.

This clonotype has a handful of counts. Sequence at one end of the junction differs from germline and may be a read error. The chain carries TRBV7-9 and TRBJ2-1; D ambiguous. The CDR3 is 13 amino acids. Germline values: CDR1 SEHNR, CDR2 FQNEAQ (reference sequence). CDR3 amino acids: CASHQEPYNEQLF. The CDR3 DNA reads TGTGCCAGCCATCAGGAGCCATACAATGAGCAGCTCTTC.

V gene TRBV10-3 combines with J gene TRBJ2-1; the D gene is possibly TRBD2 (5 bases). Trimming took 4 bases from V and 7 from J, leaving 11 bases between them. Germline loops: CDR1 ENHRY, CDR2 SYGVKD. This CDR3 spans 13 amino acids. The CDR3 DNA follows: TGTGCCATCAGTGTGTACGGAGGTAATGAGCAGTTCTTC. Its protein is CAISVYGGNEQFF.

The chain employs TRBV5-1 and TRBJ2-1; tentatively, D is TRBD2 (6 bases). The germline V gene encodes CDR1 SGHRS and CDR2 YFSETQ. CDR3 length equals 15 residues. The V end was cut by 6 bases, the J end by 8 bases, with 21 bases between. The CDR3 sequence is CASTGRTYEIYEQFF. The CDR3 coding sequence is TGCGCCAGCACTGGGAGGACATACGAAATCTATGAGCAGTTCTTC.

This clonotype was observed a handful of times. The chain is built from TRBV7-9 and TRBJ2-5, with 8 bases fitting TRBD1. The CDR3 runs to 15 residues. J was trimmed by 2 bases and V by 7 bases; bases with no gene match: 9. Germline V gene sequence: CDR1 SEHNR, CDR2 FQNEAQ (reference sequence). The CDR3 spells CASMIGQGPQETQYF. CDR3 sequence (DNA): TGTGCCAGCATGATCGGACAGGGACCACAAGAGACCCAGTACTTC.

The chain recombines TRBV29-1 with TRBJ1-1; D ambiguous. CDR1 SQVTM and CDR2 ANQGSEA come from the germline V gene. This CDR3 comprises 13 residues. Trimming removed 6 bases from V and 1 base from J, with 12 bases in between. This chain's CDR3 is CSVPTAGNTEAFF. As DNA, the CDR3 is TGCAGCGTCCCCACGGCTGGGAACACTGAAGCTTTCTTT.

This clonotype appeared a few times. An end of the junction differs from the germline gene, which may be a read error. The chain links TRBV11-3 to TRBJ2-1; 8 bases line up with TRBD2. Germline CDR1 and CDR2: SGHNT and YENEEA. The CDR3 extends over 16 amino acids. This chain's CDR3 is CARSLDAGTRIAEQFF. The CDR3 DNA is TGTGCCCGCAGCTTAGACGCCGGGACTAGGATCGCTGAGCAGTTCTTC.

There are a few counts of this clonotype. DNA of the CDR3: TGCGCCAGCAGCGTACCGGGACTAGCGCCATACAATGAGCAGTTCTTC. It translates to CASSVPGLAPYNEQFF. The chain has TRBV4-1 and TRBJ2-7, with 10 nucleotides matching TRBD2. The J call is doubtful: the DNA matches TRBJ2-1 better. CDR1 and CDR2 from the germline V gene are MGHRA and YSYEKL. The CDR3 loop spans 16 amino acids.